The sequence of this T cell receptor (beta chain) was determined in a study of chemoradiotherapy in HPV16-positive cancers. Concerning this clone itself: The antigen is not known.

Germline V gene lookup returns CDR1 SGHTA and CDR2 FQGNSA. This CDR3 has 17 residues. V was shortened by 1 base and J by 6 bases, with 16 bases between the two germline ends. Study observations and caveats: Candidate HPV-specific clones and E7-related TCR motifs grew in tumor during treatment.

TCRdb's table, derived via immunoSEQ multiplex PCR, lists solely in-frame clones and lacks some. The sample carries approximately 10,000 clones, about 82% recorded once. The source is a human donor with HPV-associated anogenital cancer. The chain recombines TRBV7-2 with TRBJ1-6, with D possibly TRBD1 on 5 matching bases. Source: blood, taken from a patient who underwent chemoradiotherapy. DNA of the CDR3: TGTGCCAGCAGCTTAGGCCCTACGGGGGTGGCTAATTCACCCCTCCACTTT. As protein: CASSLGPTGVANSPLHF.